Shown below are 14 T cell receptor beta chains from a single sample sequenced in a study of shared clonotypes between healthy human individuals (dated by TCRdb to about 2020). Receptor amplification or capture employed the immunoSEQ multiplex PCR assay. TCRdb carries this immuneACCESS record with in-frame sequences only. Its versions omit some clonotypes, under half of them owing to an unresolved V gene in the studies checked, with the rest unexplained. Here the sample has roughly 1 million clones; 75% to 85% occur a single time. The top ten hold under 0.6% of the sample. Input material: memory CD4+ T cells from PBMCs. The cell subset or site tag for this specimen amounts to: CD45RA-negative fraction. The origin of the receptors is a man aged 18 to 35 in good health. Some clones in this sample may be carry-over from other donors' samples.

This rearrangement joins TRBV28 to TRBJ2-2, with TRBD1 identical over 9 bases. This CDR3 spans 15 amino acids. V shed 7 bases, J shed 5 bases, and the junction held 8 bases outside the gene matches. Per the germline V gene, CDR1 is MDHEN and CDR2 is SYDVKM. The chain's CDR3 is CASITGQGGTGELFF. As DNA, the CDR3 is TGTGCCAGCATCACGGGACAGGGAGGAACCGGGGAGCTGTTTTTT.

This chain connects TRBV6-5 to TRBJ1-1, with 9 bases that match TRBD1. The CDR3 covers 15 residues. Trimming at V came to 2 bases and at J to 3 bases, leaving 4 bases not matched to a gene. Germline values: CDR1 MNHEY, CDR2 SVGAGI. The CDR3 spells CASSYTGGSDTEAFF. CDR3 in DNA: TGTGCCAGCAGTTACACAGGGGGCAGCGACACTGAAGCTTTCTTT.

The gene calls are TRBV7-6 and TRBJ2-7, with 7 nucleotides matching TRBD2. The germline V gene encodes CDR1 SGHVS and CDR2 FNYEAQ. The CDR3 sequence is 15 residues long. Losses at the gene ends were 3 bases for V and 2 bases for J; bases not matched to a gene: 7. The CDR3 DNA reads as TGTGCCAGCAGCTTGGGGGGGGACCCTCCCTACGAGCAGTACTTC. This codes for CASSLGGDPPYEQYF.

This clone has just one count. This chain uses TRBV2 with TRBJ2-3; 10 bases match TRBD2. V lost 6 bases and J lost 3; bases outside the gene matches: 6. This CDR3 contains 15 residues. The germline gives CDR1 SNHLY, CDR2 FYNNEI. The CDR3 DNA follows: TGTGCCAGCAGACCCGGGACTAGCGTAACAGATACGCAGTATTTT. Its translation: CASRPGTSVTDTQYF.

The rearrangement links TRBV5-1 to TRBJ2-7; D might be TRBD1 (6 bases). CDR1 and CDR2 from the germline V gene are SGHRS and YFSETQ. The germline V and J ends were trimmed by 4 bases and 0 bases, with 11 bases remaining between them. There are 14 residues in the CDR3. CDR3 sequence reads: CASSRTGTSYEQYF. CDR3 in DNA: TGCGCCAGCAGCCGTACAGGGACCTCCTACGAGCAGTACTTC.

Remarks on this clone: A read error may be the cause here, since a much bigger clone is one base away. The identical CDR3 is also encoded by other nucleotide sequences in the sample. The chain uses TRBV18 and TRBJ2-1; 11 bases line up with TRBD2. Per the germline V gene, CDR1 is KGHSH and CDR2 is LQKENI. This CDR3 contains 16 residues. V was pared by 1 base and J by 6 bases, with 5 bases of the junction left unmatched. This CDR3 reads CASSPRALAGVNEQFF. CDR3 nucleotides: TGTGCCAGCTCACCACGGGCACTAGCGGGAGTCAATGAGCAGTTCTTC.

The chain is built from TRBV5-1 and TRBJ2-3, with 8 bases identical to TRBD2. The germline CDR1 and CDR2 sequences are SGHRS and YFSETQ. The CDR3 runs 16 residues. J gave up 4 bases and V 4 bases, and 11 bases lay outside the gene matches. For the CDR3, the DNA is TGCGCCAGCAGCAAGGGGACTAGAGGTCGCCCAGATACGCAGTATTTT. It translates to CASSKGTRGRPDTQYF.

In regard to this clone: The identical CDR3 is also encoded by other nucleotide sequences in the sample. This chain connects TRBV4-1 to TRBJ2-5; 8 bases align to TRBD1. Per germline, CDR1 MGHRA and CDR2 YSYEKL. The ends lost 2 bases at V and 2 bases at J; junction bases unmatched: 4. The CDR3 has 15 amino acids. The CDR3 nucleotides read TGCGCCAGCAGCCAACCCGGACAGGGACAAGAGACCCAGTACTTC. Its protein product is CASSQPGQGQETQYF.

The genes are TRBV20-1 and TRBJ2-5; no firm D call. The J call could be wrong; TRBJ2-7 is a better fit for the DNA end. This CDR3 has 11 amino acids. Per germline, CDR1 DFQATT and CDR2 SNEGSKA (reference sequence). In DNA, the CDR3 is TGCAGTGCCGGTGGACGGGACGAGCAGTACTTC. Its protein is CSAGGRDEQYF.

The chain is built from TRBV10-3 and TRBJ2-3; TRBD1 aligns across 7 bases. Germline-derived CDR1 and CDR2 are ENHRY and SYGVKD. V shed 3 bases and J 6 bases; nucleotides not matched to a gene: 9. The CDR3 consists of 15 residues. The CDR3 spells CAISESHRGPDTQYF. CDR3 sequence (DNA): TGTGCCATCAGTGAATCCCACAGGGGCCCTGATACGCAGTATTTT.

The chain has TRBV6-1 and TRBJ2-5; D is uncertain. The ends were cut back, 7 bases at V and 5 bases at J, with 11 bases in the middle. CDR3 size: 12 residues. The germline gives CDR1 MNHNS, CDR2 SASEGT. CDR3 sequence (DNA): TGTGCCAGCATTTGGACGGGCGAGACCCAGTACTTC. Residues: CASIWTGETQYF.

The rearrangement links TRBV28 to TRBJ2-7, with D possibly matching TRBD1 (6 bases). The germline CDR1 and CDR2 sequences are MDHEN and SYDVKM. Between the trimmed V and J ends, which lost 6 bases and 4 bases, there was a span of 16 bases. The CDR3 runs to 14 residues. The CDR3 loop is CASSNSGVAYEQYF. CDR3 coding DNA: TGTGCCAGCAGCAACTCAGGGGTGGCTTACGAGCAGTACTTC.

The rearrangement links TRBV28 to TRBJ2-3; 12 nucleotides line up with TRBD2. The CDR3 is made up of 19 amino acids. Germline values: CDR1 MDHEN, CDR2 SYDVKM. V shed 8 bases and J 6 bases; nucleotides not matched to a gene: 21. CDR3 loop: CASGSPYAPTSGSMDTQYF. CDR3 sequence (DNA): TGTGCCAGCGGGTCCCCCTACGCCCCGACTAGCGGGAGTATGGATACGCAGTATTTT.

The J gene is TRBJ1-2, the V gene TRBV11-2; a weak D match, TRBD1 (5 bases). Trimming pared 1 base from V and 7 bases from J, leaving 19 bases between. This CDR3 region has 16 residues. The germline V gene has CDR1 SGHAT and CDR2 FQNNGV. Here the CDR3 DNA reads TGTGCCAGCAGCTTAGTTTTCTGGGACGGGTCCGGTGGCTACACCTTC. It is translated as CASSLVFWDGSGGYTF.